This record covers a single TCR beta chain. The data derive from a study of T cells in Graves' hyperthyroidism and ophthalmopathy. RNA transcripts served as the template for amplifying TCR beta CDR3 regions. The HTBI set primed first-round TCR CDR3 RT-PCR. TCRdb used MiXCR to reprocess the multiplex PCR reads, holding one entry per CDR3 protein. The table has about 290,000 distinct CDR3 sequences, about 13% seen once. The CDR3 consists of 12 residues. With 5 bases removed from V and 5 bases from J, the gap between germline ends came to 10 bases. Per germline, CDR1 SEHNR and CDR2 FQNEAQ (reference sequence).

The sample consisted of blood. The chain links TRBV7-9 to TRBJ2-7; D gene ambiguous. The clonotype comes from a woman between 40 and 50 years old with Graves' hyperthyroidism. The CDR3: CASSPQAHEQYF. The CDR3 coding sequence is TGTGCCAGCAGCCCTCAAGCCCACGAGCAGTACTTC.